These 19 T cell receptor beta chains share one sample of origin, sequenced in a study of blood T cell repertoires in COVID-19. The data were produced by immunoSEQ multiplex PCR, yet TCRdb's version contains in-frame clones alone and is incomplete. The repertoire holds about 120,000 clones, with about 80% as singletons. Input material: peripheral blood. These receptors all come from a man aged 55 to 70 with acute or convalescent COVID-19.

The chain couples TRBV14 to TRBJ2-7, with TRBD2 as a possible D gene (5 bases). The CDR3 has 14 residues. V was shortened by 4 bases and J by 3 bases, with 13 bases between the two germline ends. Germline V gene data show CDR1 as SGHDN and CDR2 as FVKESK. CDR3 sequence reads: CASSLGRVGYEQYF. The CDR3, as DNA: TGTGCCAGCAGCCTTGGGCGGGTAGGCTACGAGCAGTACTTC.

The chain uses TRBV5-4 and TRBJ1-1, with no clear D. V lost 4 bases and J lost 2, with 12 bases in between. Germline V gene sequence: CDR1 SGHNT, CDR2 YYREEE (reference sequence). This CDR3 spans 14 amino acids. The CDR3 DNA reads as TGTGCCAGCAGCGCCTGGATGGGCAACACTGAAGCTTTCTTT. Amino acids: CASSAWMGNTEAFF.

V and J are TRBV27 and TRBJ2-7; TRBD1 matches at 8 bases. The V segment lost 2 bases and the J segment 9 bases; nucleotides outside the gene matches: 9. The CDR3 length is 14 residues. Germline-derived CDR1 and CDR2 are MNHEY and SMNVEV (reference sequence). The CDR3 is CASSLLPGQGGQYF. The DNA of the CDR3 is TGTGCCAGCAGTTTACTTCCCGGACAGGGAGGGCAGTACTTC.

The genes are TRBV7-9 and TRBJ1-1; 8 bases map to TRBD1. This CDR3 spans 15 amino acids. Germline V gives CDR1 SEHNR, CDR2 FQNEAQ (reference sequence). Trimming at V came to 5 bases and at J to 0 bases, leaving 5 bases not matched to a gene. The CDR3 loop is CASSHGQGVNTEAFF. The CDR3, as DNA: TGTGCCAGCAGCCACGGACAGGGAGTGAACACTGAAGCTTTCTTT.

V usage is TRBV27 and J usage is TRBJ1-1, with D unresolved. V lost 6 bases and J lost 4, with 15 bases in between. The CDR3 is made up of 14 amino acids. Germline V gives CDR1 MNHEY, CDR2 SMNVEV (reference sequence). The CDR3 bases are TGTGCCAGCAGAATAGACCTACGGGGCACTGAAGCTTTCTTT. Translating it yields CASRIDLRGTEAFF.

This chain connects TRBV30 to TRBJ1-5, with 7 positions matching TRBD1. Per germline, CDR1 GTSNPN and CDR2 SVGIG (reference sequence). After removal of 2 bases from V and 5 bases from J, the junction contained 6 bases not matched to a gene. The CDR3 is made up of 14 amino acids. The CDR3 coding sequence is TGTGCCTGGAGTCAGCAGGGGGTAGATCAGCCCCAGCATTTT. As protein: CAWSQQGVDQPQHF.

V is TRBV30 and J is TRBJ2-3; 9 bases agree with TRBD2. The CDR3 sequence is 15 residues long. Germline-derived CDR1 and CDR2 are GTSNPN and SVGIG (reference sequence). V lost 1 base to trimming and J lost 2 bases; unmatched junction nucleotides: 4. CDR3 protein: CAWSALAGYTDTQYF. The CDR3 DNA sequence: TGTGCCTGGAGTGCCCTAGCGGGATACACAGATACGCAGTATTTT. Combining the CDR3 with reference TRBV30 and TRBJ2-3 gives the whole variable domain SQTIHQWPATLVQPVGSPLSLECTVEGTSNPNLYWYRQAAGRGLQLLFYSVGIGQISSEVPQNLSASRPQDRQFILSSKKLLLSDSGFYLCAWSALAGYTDTQYFGPGTRLTVL.

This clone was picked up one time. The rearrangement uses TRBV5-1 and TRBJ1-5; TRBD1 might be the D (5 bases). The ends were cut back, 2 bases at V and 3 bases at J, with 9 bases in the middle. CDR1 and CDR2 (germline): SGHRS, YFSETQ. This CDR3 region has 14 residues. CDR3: CASSFGGYNQPQHF. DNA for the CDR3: TGCGCCAGCAGCTTCGGGGGGTACAATCAGCCCCAGCATTTT.

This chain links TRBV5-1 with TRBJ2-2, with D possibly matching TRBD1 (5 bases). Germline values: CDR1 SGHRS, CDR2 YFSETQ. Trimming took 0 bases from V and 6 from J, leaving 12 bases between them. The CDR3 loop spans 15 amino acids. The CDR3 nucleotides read TGCGCCAGCAGCTTGGATCAGGGCTTAGCCGGGGAGCTGTTTTTT. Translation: CASSLDQGLAGELFF.

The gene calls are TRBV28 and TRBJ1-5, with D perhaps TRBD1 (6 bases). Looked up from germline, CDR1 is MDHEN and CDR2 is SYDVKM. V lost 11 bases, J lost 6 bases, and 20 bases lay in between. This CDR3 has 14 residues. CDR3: CAGTTGRGRQPQHF. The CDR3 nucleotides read TGTGCCGGCACGACGGGCAGGGGCCGTCAGCCCCAGCATTTT.

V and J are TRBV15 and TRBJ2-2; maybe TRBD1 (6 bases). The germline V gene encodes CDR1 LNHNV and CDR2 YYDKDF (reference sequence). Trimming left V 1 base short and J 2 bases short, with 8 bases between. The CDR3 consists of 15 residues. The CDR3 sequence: CATSRGQVNTGELFF. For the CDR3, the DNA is TGTGCCACCAGCAGAGGACAGGTTAACACCGGGGAGCTGTTTTTT. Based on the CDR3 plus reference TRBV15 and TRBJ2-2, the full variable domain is DAMVIQNPRYQVTQFGKPVTLSCSQTLNHNVMYWYQQKSSQAPKLLFHYYDKDFNNEADTPDNFQSRRPNTSFCFLDIRSPGLGDTAMYLCATSRGQVNTGELFFGEGSRLTVL.

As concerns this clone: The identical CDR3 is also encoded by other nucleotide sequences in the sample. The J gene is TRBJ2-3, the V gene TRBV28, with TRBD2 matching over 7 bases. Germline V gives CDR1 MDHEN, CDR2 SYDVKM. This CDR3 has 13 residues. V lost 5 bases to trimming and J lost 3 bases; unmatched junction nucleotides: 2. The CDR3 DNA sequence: TGTGCCAGCAGTCCCGGGGGGACAGATACGCAGTATTTT. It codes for CASSPGGTDTQYF.

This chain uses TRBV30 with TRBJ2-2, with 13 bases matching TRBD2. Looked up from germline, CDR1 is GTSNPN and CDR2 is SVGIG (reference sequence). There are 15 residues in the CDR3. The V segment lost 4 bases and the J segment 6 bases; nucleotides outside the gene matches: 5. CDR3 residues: CAWTGLAGASGELFF. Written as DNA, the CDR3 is TGTGCCTGGACAGGACTAGCGGGAGCGTCCGGGGAGCTGTTTTTT.

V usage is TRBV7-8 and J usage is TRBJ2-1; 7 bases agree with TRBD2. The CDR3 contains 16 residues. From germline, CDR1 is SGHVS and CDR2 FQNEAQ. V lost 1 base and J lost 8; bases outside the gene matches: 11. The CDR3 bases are TGTGCCAGCAGCTTAGTCGGACTAGATGGTCGCGATGAGCAGTTCTTC. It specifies CASSLVGLDGRDEQFF.

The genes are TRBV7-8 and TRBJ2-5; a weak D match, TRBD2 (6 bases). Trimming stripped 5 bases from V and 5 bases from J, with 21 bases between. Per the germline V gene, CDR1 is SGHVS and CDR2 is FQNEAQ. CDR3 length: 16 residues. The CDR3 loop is CASSRGRPGVGETQYF. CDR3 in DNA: TGTGCCAGCAGCCGGGGTAGGCCGGGGGTCGGGGAGACCCAGTACTTC.

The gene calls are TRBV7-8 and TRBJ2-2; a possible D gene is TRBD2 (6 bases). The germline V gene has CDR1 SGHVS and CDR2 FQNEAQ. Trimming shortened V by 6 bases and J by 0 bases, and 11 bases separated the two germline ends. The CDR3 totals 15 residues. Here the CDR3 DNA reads TGTGCCAGCAGACATCTAGCGACGAACACCGGGGAGCTGTTTTTT. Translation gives CASRHLATNTGELFF.

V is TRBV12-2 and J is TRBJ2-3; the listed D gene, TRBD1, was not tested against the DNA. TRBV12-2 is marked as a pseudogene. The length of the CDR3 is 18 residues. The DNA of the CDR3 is TGTGCAAGTCGAGGGGACAGGGCGGCTAGCGGGCCCACAGATACGCAGTATTTT. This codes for CASRGDRAASGPTDTQYF.

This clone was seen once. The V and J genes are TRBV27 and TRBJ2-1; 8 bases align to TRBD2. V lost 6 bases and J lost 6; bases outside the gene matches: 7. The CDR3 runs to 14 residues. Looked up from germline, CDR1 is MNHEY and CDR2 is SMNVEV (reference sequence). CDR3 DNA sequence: TGTGCCAGCAGGTCGGGAGGGCCTATCAATGAGCAGTTCTTC. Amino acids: CASRSGGPINEQFF.

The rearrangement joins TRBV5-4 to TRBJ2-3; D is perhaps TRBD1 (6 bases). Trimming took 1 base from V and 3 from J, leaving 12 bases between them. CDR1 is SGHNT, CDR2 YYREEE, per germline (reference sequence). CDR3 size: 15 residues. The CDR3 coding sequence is TGTGCCAGCAGCTTGACTCGTACAGGGACAGATACGCAGTATTTT. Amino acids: CASSLTRTGTDTQYF.